The subject of this entry is one T cell receptor (beta chain). Other DNA variants within this sample encode the same CDR3. These data come from a study of CD8+ T cells in alopecia areata. As the sequencing template, cDNA was produced by extracting RNA and reverse transcribing it. Sequencing was performed with immunoSEQ multiplex PCR; in TCRdb, only in-frame clones are kept and a portion is missing. Of under 130,000 clones listed, around three fifths are singletons. The sequenced sample consisted of CD4+ T cells sorted from blood. The clonotype originates from a human donor in good health.

The CDR3 protein is CASSRQGGTEAFF. The CDR3, as DNA: TGTGCCAGCAGCCGACAGGGAGGTACTGAAGCTTTCTTT. The chain has TRBV4-2 and TRBJ1-1; 7 bases line up with TRBD1. The CDR3 contains 13 residues. Germline CDR1 LGHNA, CDR2 YNFKEQ. Unmatched junction bases numbered 4, after V lost 4 bases and J lost 5 bases.